This note documents a single T cell receptor (beta chain) sequence. The antigen is not known. The CDR3 loop spans 11 amino acids. The V gene's germline CDR1 is GTSNPN and CDR2 SVGIG (reference sequence). V lost 2 bases and J lost 8, with 7 bases in between. The data derive from a study of cytomegalovirus exposure and HLA in healthy donors. Study-wide findings and caveats: In vitro, a few CMV-associated chains proved specific for CMV antigens. Both high specificity and high sensitivity reportedly marked the classifier's diagnosis of cytomegalovirus status.

TCRdb's copy holds only in-frame clones and misses some; the assay was immunoSEQ multiplex PCR. In the table there are 150,000 to 200,000 clones, about 89% of which are singletons. This rearrangement joins TRBV30 to TRBJ2-1; D unresolved. Sequencing used PBMCs. This TCR derives from a man between 18 and 35 years old in good health and CMV-seropositive. The CDR3 bases are TGTGCCTGGAGTCCAGGCTATGAGCAGTTCTTC. It encodes CAWSPGYEQFF.